Listed here are 26 T cell receptor beta chains from one sample, sequenced in a study of T cell clonotyping in hematopoietic cell transplantation. Generated by immunoSEQ multiplex PCR, the TCRdb table keeps only in-frame clones and is missing some. Found here are 13,000 to 15,000 clones, around two thirds of them singletons; the top ten hold approximately 9.8%. The specimen sequenced was PBMCs. The source of these receptors is a human donor who either received an allogeneic hematopoietic cell transplant for a myeloid malignancy or was a related donor (not recorded which). Some clones in this sample may be carry-over from other donors' samples.

The genes are TRBV10-3 and TRBJ1-2, with D possibly TRBD1 on 6 matching bases. V was trimmed by 8 bases and J by 6 bases, leaving 16 bases between them. Germline lookup yields CDR1 ENHRY and CDR2 SYGVKD. The CDR3 is made up of 13 amino acids. In DNA, the CDR3 is TGTGCCATCTTCCCGGTAGGGGGGAATGGCTACACCTTC. Encoded protein: CAIFPVGGNGYTF.

The chain links TRBV7-2 to TRBJ1-1; D ambiguous. CDR1 is SGHTA, CDR2 FQGNSA, per germline. V was trimmed by 0 bases and J by 4 bases, leaving 9 bases between them. This CDR3 comprises 14 residues. The CDR3 reads CASSLATGSTEAFF. The CDR3 coding sequence is TGTGCCAGCAGCTTAGCGACGGGGAGCACTGAAGCTTTCTTT.

This clone was detected once. The J gene is TRBJ1-1, the V gene TRBV4-1; 10 nucleotides line up with TRBD1. V lost 0 bases to trimming and J lost 4 bases; unmatched junction nucleotides: 8. Germline CDR1 reads MGHRA; CDR2 reads YSYEKL. The CDR3 loop spans 17 amino acids. Here the CDR3 reads CASSQDPTGGSFTEAFF. As DNA, the CDR3 is TGCGCCAGCAGCCAAGATCCGACAGGGGGCAGTTTCACTGAAGCTTTCTTT.

This clone was seen a handful of times. The gene calls are TRBV7-6 and TRBJ2-3; no definite D call. CDR3 length: 14 amino acids. V gave up 1 base and J gave up 2 bases, with 7 bases separating them. Per the germline V gene, CDR1 is SGHVS and CDR2 is FNYEAQ. CDR3 DNA: TGTGCCAGCAGCTTAGTGGGTAACACAGATACGCAGTATTTT. It codes for CASSLVGNTDTQYF.

This sequence joins TRBV5-1 and TRBJ2-5, with TRBD2 as a possible D gene (5 bases). The V end was cut by 6 bases, the J end by 5 bases, with 14 bases between. Germline CDR1 is SGHRS and CDR2 is YFSETQ. CDR3 length: 13 residues. The CDR3 is CASTPGERETQYF. The CDR3 DNA reads TGCGCCAGCACCCCCGGGGAGCGGGAGACCCAGTACTTC.

This rearrangement joins TRBV6-6 to TRBJ2-1; 7 positions match TRBD2. The CDR3 consists of 16 residues. Germline V gene lookup returns CDR1 MNHNY and CDR2 SVGAGI (reference sequence). V lost 6 bases, J lost 6 bases, and 14 bases stayed unmatched. CDR3 DNA: TGTGCCAGCAGCCAAAACGTGGGCGGGAGAGTCAATGAGCAGTTCTTC. Its protein product is CASSQNVGGRVNEQFF.

This clone was seen only a few times. The V and J genes are TRBV5-4 and TRBJ1-1, with D possibly matching TRBD1 (5 bases). CDR1 is SGHNT, CDR2 YYREEE, per germline (reference sequence). This CDR3 is built from 13 residues. Trimming took 4 bases from V and 5 from J, leaving 12 bases between them. As DNA, the CDR3 is TGTGCCAGCAGCCCTAGAGGGGTAACTGAAGCTTTCTTT. Protein product: CASSPRGVTEAFF.

This clone appeared a few times. This sequence joins TRBV4-2 and TRBJ2-5; 7 bases are a match to TRBD1. Unmatched junction bases numbered 4, after V lost 4 bases and J lost 5 bases. Germline values: CDR1 LGHNA, CDR2 YNFKEQ. The CDR3 totals 13 residues. The CDR3 region is CASSPGGWETQYF. In DNA, the CDR3 is TGTGCCAGCAGCCCAGGGGGTTGGGAGACCCAGTACTTC.

The V and J genes are TRBV6-1 and TRBJ1-5; D gene ambiguous. The CDR3 spans 14 residues. In germline, CDR1 is MNHNS, CDR2 SASEGT. V lost 0 bases, J lost 1 base, and 4 bases lay in between. Here the CDR3 reads CASSEAGSNQPQHF. DNA for the CDR3: TGTGCCAGCAGTGAAGCGGGAAGCAATCAGCCCCAGCATTTT.

The chain recombines TRBV5-6 with TRBJ2-7; maybe TRBD1 (5 bases). Germline assignment: CDR1 SGHDT and CDR2 YYEEEE. V dropped 2 bases and J dropped 2 bases, with 14 bases sitting between them. The CDR3 length is 15 residues. The CDR3 coding sequence is TGTGCCAGCAGCTTTCTTGCCAGGGCAACCTACGAGCAGTACTTC. Protein sequence: CASSFLARATYEQYF.

The chain carries TRBV6-5 and TRBJ2-7; D is uncertain. V lost 0 bases, J lost 5 bases, and 14 bases lay in between. The CDR3 spans 15 residues. In germline, CDR1 is MNHEY, CDR2 SVGAGI. Here the CDR3 reads CASSYSGSRFDEQYF. The CDR3 DNA is TGTGCCAGCAGTTACTCGGGCAGTAGGTTCGACGAGCAGTACTTC.

The chain combines TRBV11-2 with TRBJ1-1, with D hard to call. CDR3 length: 10 amino acids. Trimming stripped 5 bases from V and 5 bases from J, with 3 bases between. CDR1 SGHAT and CDR2 FQNNGV come from the germline V gene. The CDR3 here is CASSQTEAFF. The CDR3 DNA is TGTGCCAGCAGCCAAACTGAAGCTTTCTTT.

The chain links TRBV19 to TRBJ1-2, with D unresolved. The germline CDR1 and CDR2 sequences are LNHDA and SQIVND (reference sequence). The CDR3 has 12 amino acids. V lost 6 bases and J 7 bases, leaving 12 bases between the germline ends. The DNA for the CDR3 is TGTGCCAGTAGCAAGGAAAAAGGTGGCTACACCTTC. Protein sequence: CASSKEKGGYTF.

This clone turned up a few times. At one end the junction does not follow the germline gene, possibly because of a read error. The chain uses TRBV28 and TRBJ1-5, with 8 positions matching TRBD1. The germline CDR1 and CDR2 sequences are MDHEN and SYDVKM. The CDR3 has 14 residues. The CDR3 loop reads CAGSLDRGNQPQHF. In nucleotides, the CDR3 is TGTGCCGGCAGCCTAGACAGGGGAAATCAGCCCCAGCATTTT.

This clone has just a few counts. V and J are TRBV5-6 and TRBJ2-2; weak D call: TRBD1 (6 bases). CDR3 length equals 13 residues. Trimming took off 6 bases at V and 9 bases at J, with 15 bases between the two ends. Germline-derived CDR1 and CDR2 are SGHDT and YYEEEE. CDR3: CASTVRGFRELFF. CDR3 coding DNA: TGTGCCAGCACCGTGAGGGGGTTTCGGGAGCTGTTTTTT. Full variable domain (missing parts from reference TRBV5-6 and TRBJ2-2): DAGVTQSPTHLIKTRGQQVTLRCSPKSGHDTVSWYQQALGQGPQFIFQYYEEEERQRGNFPDRFSGHQFPNYSSELNVNALLLGDSALYLCASTVRGFRELFFGEGSRLTVL.

This clone was recorded a few times. This rearrangement joins TRBV7-2 to TRBJ1-6; possibly TRBD1 for D (5 bases). V was shortened by 1 base and J by 6 bases, with 13 bases between the two germline ends. Germline lookup yields CDR1 SGHTA and CDR2 FQGNSA. CDR3 length: 16 residues. The CDR3: CASSLEEVRANSPLHF. The CDR3 bases are TGTGCCAGCAGCTTAGAGGAGGTCAGGGCTAATTCACCCCTCCACTTT.

This clone occurred a few times. V usage is TRBV28 and J usage is TRBJ1-4, with D hard to call. V gave up 1 base and J gave up 0 bases, with 9 bases separating them. This CDR3 comprises 16 residues. Germline V lookup: CDR1 MDHEN, CDR2 SYDVKM. The CDR3 sequence: CASSLYTYATNEKLFF. The CDR3, as DNA: TGTGCCAGCAGTTTATACACCTACGCAACTAATGAAAAACTGTTTTTT.

The chain links TRBV28 to TRBJ2-3; tentatively, D is TRBD1 (6 bases). This CDR3 has 13 residues. Deletions cut 6 bases from V and 5 bases from J, with 12 bases between. Germline CDR1 and CDR2: MDHEN and SYDVKM. CDR3 amino acids: CASRQQGGDTQYF. The CDR3 DNA is TGTGCCAGCAGACAACAGGGCGGAGATACGCAGTATTTT.

Comment on this clone: One junction end does not reproduce the germline sequence, and a read error may be involved. V and J are TRBV9 and TRBJ1-2, with TRBD1 matching 11 bases. The CDR3 length is 12 residues. Germline CDR1 SGDLS, CDR2 YYNGEE. The CDR3 reads CASSTRTGGFFF. CDR3 DNA sequence: TGTGCCAGCAGCACCCGGACAGGGGGCTTCTTCTTC.

The rearrangement links TRBV5-4 to TRBJ1-1, with D tentatively TRBD1 (6 bases). CDR3 size: 15 residues. Trimming removed 2 bases from V and 0 bases from J, with 11 bases in between. Germline CDR1 and CDR2: SGHNT and YYREEE (reference sequence). This CDR3 is CASSFWTAMNTEAFF. CDR3 nucleotide sequence: TGTGCCAGCAGCTTTTGGACAGCCATGAACACTGAAGCTTTCTTT.

This chain uses TRBV28 with TRBJ2-7; tentative D call: TRBD2 (6 bases). The CDR3 covers 17 residues. Trimming took off 4 bases at V and 0 bases at J, with 19 bases between the two ends. CDR1 and CDR2 (germline): MDHEN, SYDVKM. CDR3 loop: CASSSPTGVYDSYEQYF. CDR3 nucleotide sequence: TGTGCCAGCAGTTCACCTACGGGGGTATACGACTCCTACGAGCAGTACTTC. Filled out from reference TRBV28 and TRBJ2-7, the complete variable domain reads DVKVTQSSRYLVKRTGEKVFLECVQDMDHENMFWYRQDPGLGLRLIYFSYDVKMKEKGDIPEGYSVSREKKERFSLILESASTNQTSMYLCASSSPTGVYDSYEQYFGPGTRLTVT.

This chain links TRBV29-1 with TRBJ2-3, with D unresolved. The CDR3 covers 14 residues. From germline, CDR1 is SQVTM and CDR2 ANQGSEA. Trimming cost V 4 bases and J 0 bases, with 11 bases left between them. This CDR3 reads CSVAQILSTDTQYF. The CDR3 nucleotides are TGCAGCGTTGCTCAGATCCTTAGCACAGATACGCAGTATTTT.

The V and J genes are TRBV30 and TRBJ2-7; D is perhaps TRBD1 (5 bases). CDR1 GTSNPN and CDR2 SVGIG come from the germline V gene (reference sequence). CDR3 length equals 13 residues. Trimming stripped 0 bases from V and 0 bases from J, with 6 bases between. DNA for the CDR3: TGTGCCTGGAGTGTTGACAGCTCCTACGAGCAGTACTTC. Translating gives CAWSVDSSYEQYF.

The rearrangement uses TRBV4-1 and TRBJ2-7; 7 bases align to TRBD1. Trimming at V came to 6 bases and at J to 3 bases, leaving 11 bases not matched to a gene. This CDR3 has 15 amino acids. CDR1 is MGHRA, CDR2 YSYEKL, per germline. The CDR3: CASSPPDRLSYEQYF. The DNA for the CDR3 is TGCGCCAGCAGTCCCCCGGACAGGCTGAGCTACGAGCAGTACTTC.

This chain joins TRBV5-1 and TRBJ2-5, with a weak D call TRBD2 (5 bases). The J call may be in error: the DNA end matches TRBJ2-7 better. The CDR3 is 14 amino acids. Germline V gives CDR1 SGHRS, CDR2 YFSETQ. CDR3 sequence reads: CASSPRVFFYEQYF. The CDR3 DNA is TGCGCCAGCAGCCCGAGGGTTTTTTTCTACGAGCAGTACTTC.

The chain joins TRBV28 to TRBJ2-5; D remains ambiguous. Matching the DNA end better, TRBJ2-7 makes the J call doubtful. Germline V gene sequence: CDR1 MDHEN, CDR2 SYDVKM. The length of the CDR3 is 14 residues. This chain's CDR3 is CASSLHPTSYEQYF. In DNA, the CDR3 is TGTGCCAGCAGTTTGCACCCCACCTCCTACGAGCAGTACTTC.